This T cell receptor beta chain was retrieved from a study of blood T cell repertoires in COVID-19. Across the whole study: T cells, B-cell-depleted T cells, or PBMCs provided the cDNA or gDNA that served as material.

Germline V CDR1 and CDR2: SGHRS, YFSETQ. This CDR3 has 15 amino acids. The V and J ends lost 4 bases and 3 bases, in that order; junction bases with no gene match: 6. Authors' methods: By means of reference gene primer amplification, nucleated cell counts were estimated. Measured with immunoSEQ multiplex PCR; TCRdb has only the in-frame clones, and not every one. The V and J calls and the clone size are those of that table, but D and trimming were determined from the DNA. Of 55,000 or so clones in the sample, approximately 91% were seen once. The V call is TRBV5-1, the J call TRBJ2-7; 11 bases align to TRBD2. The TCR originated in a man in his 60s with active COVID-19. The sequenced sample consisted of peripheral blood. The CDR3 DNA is TGCGCCAGCAGCGTAGGGACTAGCGGTTACTACGAGCAGTACTTC. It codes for CASSVGTSGYYEQYF.